This T cell receptor beta chain was identified during a study of T cell repertoires in cytomegalovirus infection. Study-wide background: Signatures in public TCR beta sequences pointed to both CMV infection and matching HLA type. Findings of the study overall: In two of eight donors, the top clonotype was HLA-C-restricted CMV-specific.

The table lists this clonotype with many counts. Its antigen is not identified. TCRdb reanalysed the reads using MiXCR and keeps one entry per CDR3 protein. The sample gives hundreds of thousands of distinct CDR3 sequences, around 6.6% of which show up once; around 6.5% is in the top ten. In germline, CDR1 is WSHSY, CDR2 SAAADI. Trimming left V 1 base short and J 6 bases short, with 4 bases between. The length of the CDR3 is 12 residues. This TCR derives from a human donor in good health (CMV status not recorded). Some clones in this sample may be carry-over from other donors' samples. J is TRBJ2-1 and V is TRBV10-2; D remains ambiguous. Material for sequencing was PBMCs. The CDR3 DNA sequence: TGCGCCAGCAGTGAGTACGCCAATGAGCAGTTCTTC. As protein: CASSEYANEQFF.